The rows below give T cell receptor beta chains drawn from one sample of a study of response to subunit inactivated influenza vaccine. A single record per CDR3 protein comes from TCRdb applying MiXCR to the RT-PCR reads. The sample yields 500,000 to 550,000 distinct CDR3 sequences, around 7.7% seen once. The specimen comprised PBMCs from blood, sampled less than 30 months after vaccination. The receptors stem from a man aged 45 to 75 who received an inactivated influenza vaccine. The CDR3 runs from the conserved cysteine through the conserved F or W. The order of the fields is J gene, clone size, CDR3 length, V gene, D gene, CDR3 DNA, CDR3 protein. The D gene is left open where the match is weak. Where a row states a size, it is once, few, many or the class of an expanded clone; other rows omit it.

TRBJ2-7 | many | 12 | TRBV28 | TRBD1 | TGTGCCACGCGACAGGGAACCTACGAGCAGTACTTC | CATRQGTYEQYF
TRBJ2-3 | few | 17 | TRBV7-3 | . | TGTGCCAGCAGCTTATCTAGCGCCGAACCTAGCACAGATACGCAGTATTTT | CASSLSSAEPSTDTQYF
TRBJ1-6 | many | 16 | TRBV15 | . | TGTGCCACCAGCAGAGGGAAGGTGCAGAATAATTCACCCCTCCACTTT | CATSRGKVQNNSPLHF
TRBJ2-7 | many | 11 | TRBV5-1 | . | TGCGCCAGCAGCTTGTACTACGAGCAGTACTTC | CASSLYYEQYF
TRBJ2-7 | few | 12 | TRBV14 | . | TGTGCCAGCAGCCAGCTAGGGTGGGAGCAGTACTTC | CASSQLGWEQYF
TRBJ2-1 | . | 15 | TRBV5-1 | TRBD2 | TGCGCCAGCAGCTGGCGGGAGGGCCCCTACAATGAGCAGTTCTTC | CASSWREGPYNEQFF
TRBJ2-1 | many | 13 | TRBV29-1 | . | TGCAGCGTTTCTGGGGCCTCCTGGAATGAGCAGTTCTTC | CSVSGASWNEQFF
TRBJ2-5 | few | 17 | TRBV4-2 | TRBD2 | TGTGCCAGCAGCCAAGATAACCAGCGGGGACACCAAGAGACCCAGTACTTC | CASSQDNQRGHQETQYF
TRBJ2-7 | . | 15 | TRBV5-4 | . | TGTGCCAGCAGCTTGGAAGGAGGGGGCGTATACGAGCAGTACTTC | CASSLEGGGVYEQYF
TRBJ2-5 | many | 14 | TRBV9 | . | TGTGCCAGCAGCGTAAGTTCTGGGGGAGAGACCCAGTACTTC | CASSVSSGGETQYF
TRBJ2-5 | few | 15 | TRBV20-1 | TRBD2 | TGCAGTGCTAGAGTGGGGGGTAGCGGGCAAGAGACCCAGTACTTC | CSARVGGSGQETQYF
TRBJ2-1 | few | 16 | TRBV5-1 | TRBD2 | TGCGCCAGCAGCGCCGGTAGCGGGGGTACATACAATGAGCAGTTCTTC | CASSAGSGGTYNEQFF
TRBJ1-2 | few | 12 | TRBV3-1 | . | TGTGCCAGCAGCCAACAGGGGTTCGGCTACGCCTTC | CASSQQGFGYAF
TRBJ2-2 | few | 14 | TRBV6-5 | . | TGTGCCAGCAGTTACATGCCTAGCCTGGGGGAGCTGTTTTTT | CASSYMPSLGELFF
TRBJ2-3 | . | 14 | TRBV10-3 | TRBD1 | TGTGCCACCGGGACAGGTGGGAGCACAGATACGCAGTATTTT | CATGTGGSTDTQYF
TRBJ2-6 | many | 14 | TRBV7-2 | . | TGTGCCAGCAGCTTAGTTTCTGGGGCCAACGTCCTGACTTTC | CASSLVSGANVLTF
TRBJ1-2 | few | 11 | TRBV6-1 | . | TGTGCCAGCACCTTCGGCGGTGGCTACACCTTC | CASTFGGGYTF
TRBJ2-1 | few | 16 | TRBV13 | . | TGTGCCAGCCTCGATGCAAGCGGGTTGATAAGCAATGAGCAGTTCTTC | CASLDASGLISNEQFF
TRBJ1-2 | few | 14 | TRBV6-2/TRBV6-3 | . | TGTGCCAGCAGTAGTCAACAGGGATCCTATGGCTACACCTTC | CASSSQQGSYGYTF
TRBJ2-1 | many | 13 | TRBV5-6 | . | TGTGCCAGCAGCTCGGACCTGTACAATGAGCAGTTCTTC | CASSSDLYNEQFF
TRBJ1-5 | many | 14 | TRBV9 | . | TGTGCCAGCAGTGAGGGGGTTAGCAATCAGCCCCAGCATTTT | CASSEGVSNQPQHF
TRBJ2-1 | few | 13 | TRBV6-2/TRBV6-3 | . | TGTGCCAGCAGTTACCCCGTCAGCAATGAGCAGTTCTTC | CASSYPVSNEQFF
TRBJ2-3 | many | 19 | TRBV5-1 | . | TGCGCCAGCAGCTTCGCGCGCCAGGGAAGGTTTGTCAGCACAGATACGCAGTATTTT | CASSFARQGRFVSTDTQYF
TRBJ2-2 | many | 14 | TRBV5-1 | . | TGCGCCAGCAGCTTGGGTACGGGGCCCGGGGAGCTGTTTTTT | CASSLGTGPGELFF
TRBJ1-6 | many | 15 | TRBV2 | TRBD1 | TGTGCCAGCAGGGAGGGGGCGCAAAGTAGTTCACCCCTCCACTTT | CASREGAQSSSPLHF
TRBJ1-5 | . | 12 | TRBV20-1 | . | TGCATTTCCCTGTGGAGCAATCAGCCCCAGCATTTT | CISLWSNQPQHF
TRBJ1-5 | few | 14 | TRBV6-2/TRBV6-3 | . | TGTGCCAGCAAACTTTTAGAAATCAATCAGCCCCAGCATTTT | CASKLLEINQPQHF
TRBJ2-1 | few | 16 | TRBV4-2 | . | TGTGCCAGCAGCCAAGGGGGGGCGGGGGAGTACAATGAGCAGTTCTTC | CASSQGGAGEYNEQFF
TRBJ1-1 | few | 16 | TRBV5-1 | TRBD1 | TGCGCCAGCAGCTCGGGGACAGGCCACGGGAACACTGAAGCTTTCTTT | CASSSGTGHGNTEAFF
TRBJ2-3 | many | 16 | TRBV15 | . | TGTGCCACCAGCAGAGATTTTTTGCGGGCCACAGATACGCAGTATTTT | CATSRDFLRATDTQYF
TRBJ2-1 | many | 14 | TRBV19 | TRBD2 | TGTGCCAGTAGTGATCGACTAGCGGGGTCTGAGCAGTTCTTC | CASSDRLAGSEQFF
TRBJ2-3 | few | 16 | TRBV19 | TRBD1 | TGTGCCAGTAGCCTTCCGGGACAGGGGTTTTCAGATACGCAGTATTTT | CASSLPGQGFSDTQYF
TRBJ2-3 | many | 14 | TRBV6-1 | . | TGTGCCAGCAGTGAAGCAATTGGGCCAGATACGCAGTATTTT | CASSEAIGPDTQYF
TRBJ2-5 | many | 13 | TRBV7-9 | . | TGTGCCAGCAGCTTGACAGAACAAGAGACCCAGTACTTC | CASSLTEQETQYF
TRBJ2-7 | few | 15 | TRBV5-1 | . | TGCGCCAGCAGCTCCCTTTCATTTACAGGCTACGAGCAGTACTTC | CASSSLSFTGYEQYF
TRBJ1-5 | . | 15 | TRBV19 | . | TGTGCCAGTAGTATCCAGCTGTATAGCAATCAGCCCCAGCATTTT | CASSIQLYSNQPQHF
TRBJ2-7 | many | 13 | TRBV5-5 | TRBD2 | TGTGCCAGCAGCAGAGGACTAGCCCGCGAGCAGTACTTC | CASSRGLAREQYF
TRBJ1-5 | few | 19 | TRBV4-1 | . | TGCGCCAGCAGCCACAGTATCACAAAGTCCGAGGGACTTTATCAGCCCCAGCATTTT | CASSHSITKSEGLYQPQHF
TRBJ2-7 | few | 12 | TRBV7-9 | . | TGTGCCAGCAGCCGACAACTAAGCGGGCAGTACTTC | CASSRQLSGQYF
TRBJ2-2 | . | 14 | TRBV3-1 | . | TGTGCCAGCAGCCGCCGGGAGCCCCCCGGGGAGCTGTTTTTT | CASSRREPPGELFF
TRBJ1-5 | many | 14 | TRBV18 | . | TGTGCCAGCTCACCAGGACGAAGCAATCAGCCCCAGCATTTT | CASSPGRSNQPQHF
TRBJ1-5 | . | 15 | TRBV15 | . | TGTGCCACCAGCAGCGGGGAAAATAGCAATCAGCCCCAGCATTTT | CATSSGENSNQPQHF
TRBJ1-1 | many | 13 | TRBV11-2 | . | TGTGCCAGCAGCTTAGTCGGGGGAGCTGAAGCTTTCTTT | CASSLVGGAEAFF
TRBJ2-3 | few | 16 | TRBV12-3/TRBV12-4 | TRBD2 | TGTGCCAGCAGTTTAGGACTAGCGGGAGTCACAGATACGCAGTATTTT | CASSLGLAGVTDTQYF
TRBJ1-1 | many | 15 | TRBV18 | TRBD1 | TGTGCCAGCTCGAGGACAGGGGGTACGAACACTGAAGCTTTCTTT | CASSRTGGTNTEAFF
TRBJ2-1 | many | 15 | TRBV5-1 | TRBD1 | TGCGCCAGCAGCCATATATTGGACAGGCGTCTACAGAAGTTCTTC | CASSHILDRRLQKFF
TRBJ2-1 | many | 13 | TRBV20-1 | TRBD2 | TGCAGTGCGAAGGCGGGGGGTTACAATGAGCAGTTCTTC | CSAKAGGYNEQFF
TRBJ1-5 | . | 19 | TRBV14 | . | TGTGCCAGCAGCCAGCCCGGGACACGGAGCCTTTATAGCAATCAGCCCCAGCATTTT | CASSQPGTRSLYSNQPQHF
TRBJ2-1 | . | 15 | TRBV20-1 | TRBD1 | TGCAGTGCTCGGTACGGACAGGGGGTCATATATGAGCAGTTCTTC | CSARYGQGVIYEQFF
TRBJ2-2 | . | 14 | TRBV6-1 | . | TGTGCCAGCAGTGAATTTAAGGGGATTGGGGAGCTGTTTTTT | CASSEFKGIGELFF
TRBJ2-7 | . | 15 | TRBV11-2 | TRBD2 | TGTGCCAGCAGCTTATCAGCGGGGGACCCCTACGAGCAGTACTTC | CASSLSAGDPYEQYF
TRBJ2-5 | . | 16 | TRBV4-3 | . | TGCGCCAGCAGCCAAGATAAAGACGTCGGCGGGGAGACCCAGTACTTC | CASSQDKDVGGETQYF